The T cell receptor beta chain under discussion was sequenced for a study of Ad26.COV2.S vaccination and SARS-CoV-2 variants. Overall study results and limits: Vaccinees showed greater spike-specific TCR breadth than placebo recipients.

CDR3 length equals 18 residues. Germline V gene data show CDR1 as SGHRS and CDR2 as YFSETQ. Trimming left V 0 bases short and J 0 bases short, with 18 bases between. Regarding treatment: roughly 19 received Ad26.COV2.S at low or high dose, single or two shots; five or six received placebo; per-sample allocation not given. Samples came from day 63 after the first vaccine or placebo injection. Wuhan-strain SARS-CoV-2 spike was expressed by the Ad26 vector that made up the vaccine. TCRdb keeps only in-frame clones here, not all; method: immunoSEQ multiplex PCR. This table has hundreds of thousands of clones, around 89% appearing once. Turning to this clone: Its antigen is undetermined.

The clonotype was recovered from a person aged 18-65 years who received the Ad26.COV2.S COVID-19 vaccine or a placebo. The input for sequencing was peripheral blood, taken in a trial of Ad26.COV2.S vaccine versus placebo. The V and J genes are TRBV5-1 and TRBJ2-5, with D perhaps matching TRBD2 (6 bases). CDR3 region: CASSLAEAGWTYQETQYF. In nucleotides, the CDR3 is TGCGCCAGCAGCTTGGCCGAGGCGGGGTGGACGTACCAAGAGACCCAGTACTTC.